This TCR beta chain was retrieved from a study of cytomegalovirus exposure and HLA in healthy donors. The overall study: The 550 to 800 first-cohort repertoires and the 95 to 150 validation repertoires shared the same platform, a later analysis reported.

As regards this clone: Its matching antigen is unknown.

Whole-study results and caveats: A list of about 160 TCR beta chains associated with cytomegalovirus was given. There were some public TCRs occurring in many donors, but most TCR sequences were rare.

The CDR3 totals 15 residues. Trimming cost V 0 bases and J 4 bases, with 10 bases left between them. Germline loops: CDR1 ENHRY, CDR2 SYGVKD. Clones were sequenced by immunoSEQ multiplex PCR, and TCRdb holds only the in-frame ones, with some missing. The sample consists of about 330,000 clones, around 86% of them appearing once. Sequencing was performed on PBMCs. The chain links TRBV10-3 to TRBJ1-5, with no clear D. This TCR came from a woman aged 18-29 years in good health and CMV-seronegative. CDR3 region: CAISESYTGNQPQHF. CDR3 DNA sequence: TGTGCCATCAGTGAGTCCTATACGGGAAATCAGCCCCAGCATTTT.